The 32 T cell receptor beta chains below were found in one sample sequenced in a study of blood T cell repertoires in COVID-19. The assay was immunoSEQ multiplex PCR, and TCRdb's table has in-frame clones only and misses some. The sample includes about 45,000 clones, roughly 90% of them seen just once. Sequences were obtained from peripheral blood. These receptors were obtained from a human donor in a cohort sampled during active COVID-19.

J is TRBJ2-1 and V is TRBV5-4; 7 bases line up with TRBD2. V lost 0 bases, J lost 6 bases, and 3 bases stayed unmatched. The CDR3 spans 14 residues. CDR1 and CDR2 from the germline V gene are SGHNT and YYREEE (reference sequence). Written as DNA, the CDR3 is TGTGCCAGCAGCTTGGGCCTAGCGGTCAATGAGCAGTTCTTC. Translation: CASSLGLAVNEQFF.

The chain carries TRBV6-6 and TRBJ1-4; D uncertain. The CDR3 consists of 14 residues. V lost 2 bases and J lost 8, with 12 bases in between. CDR1 and CDR2 from the germline V gene are MNHNY and SVGAGI (reference sequence). For the CDR3, the DNA is TGTGCCAGCAGTTACGAGGGAGTAGGGGAAAAACTGTTTTTT. Translated: CASSYEGVGEKLFF.

The J gene is TRBJ2-6, the V gene TRBV11-3; 8 nucleotides match TRBD2. This CDR3 spans 18 amino acids. CDR1 is SGHNT and CDR2 is YENEEA in the germline V gene. The V gene end was trimmed by 5 bases and the J gene end by 2 bases; junction bases not matched to a gene: 11. DNA for the CDR3: TGTGCCAGCAGCCGAGGGGTAGCGGGGAATGCTGGGGCCAACGTCCTGACTTTC. Translating gives CASSRGVAGNAGANVLTF.

The chain carries TRBV15 and TRBJ2-2; 7 bases line up with TRBD2. V shed 4 bases and J 1 base; nucleotides not matched to a gene: 9. The CDR3 length is 17 residues. Germline loops: CDR1 LNHNV, CDR2 YYDKDF (reference sequence). CDR3 sequence reads: CATSKMGLPRNTGELFF. DNA of the CDR3: TGTGCCACCAGCAAAATGGGACTACCAAGGAACACCGGGGAGCTGTTTTTT. The complete variable domain, with remaining parts taken from reference TRBV15 and TRBJ2-2, reads DAMVIQNPRYQVTQFGKPVTLSCSQTLNHNVMYWYQQKSSQAPKLLFHYYDKDFNNEADTPDNFQSRRPNTSFCFLDIRSPGLGDTAMYLCATSKMGLPRNTGELFFGEGSRLTVL.

The chain couples TRBV4-2 to TRBJ1-2, with 7 positions matching TRBD1. Germline values: CDR1 LGHNA, CDR2 YNFKEQ. The CDR3 spans 14 residues. Unmatched junction bases numbered 3, after V lost 1 base and J lost 4 bases. CDR3 DNA: TGTGCCAGCAGCCAAGCGGGACAGCTCTATGGCTACACCTTC. Translating it yields CASSQAGQLYGYTF.

This rearrangement joins TRBV6-5 to TRBJ1-1; D possibly corresponds to TRBD1 (5 bases). Trimming took 2 bases from V and 9 from J, leaving 13 bases between them. CDR3 length equals 13 residues. Per the germline V gene, CDR1 is MNHEY and CDR2 is SVGAGI. The CDR3 DNA follows: TGTGCCAGCAGTTACGATGGGGGGGGAAAAGCTTTCTTT. Its protein product is CASSYDGGGKAFF.

By sample share, this clone is medium-sized (0.01 to 0.1%). The chain couples TRBV7-9 to TRBJ1-5; tentatively, D is TRBD1 (6 bases). This CDR3 comprises 14 residues. Trimming stripped 1 base from V and 9 bases from J, with 13 bases between. Germline V CDR1 and CDR2: SEHNR, FQNEAQ (reference sequence). The CDR3 spells CASSLVGGRGPQHF. CDR3 nucleotide sequence: TGTGCCAGCAGCTTAGTGGGGGGGCGGGGGCCCCAGCATTTT.

The V gene is TRBV5-1, the J gene TRBJ2-5; a weak D match, TRBD1 (6 bases). Per the germline V gene, CDR1 is SGHRS and CDR2 is YFSETQ. Trimming shortened V by 0 bases and J by 2 bases, and 8 bases separated the two germline ends. CDR3 length: 14 amino acids. CDR3 in amino acids: CASSLAGQQETQYF. For the CDR3, the DNA is TGCGCCAGCAGCTTGGCCGGACAGCAAGAGACCCAGTACTTC.

The chain recombines TRBV2 with TRBJ2-2; no definite D call. The V end was cut by 4 bases, the J end by 4 bases, with 10 bases between. The CDR3 loop spans 14 amino acids. Germline V CDR1 and CDR2: SNHLY, FYNNEI. CDR3 coding DNA: TGTGCCAGCAGTGCGCAGGCGACCACCGGGGAGCTGTTTTTT. Encoded protein: CASSAQATTGELFF.

As regards this clone: At one of its ends the junction is not consistent with the germline gene, which may arise from a read error. In DNA, the CDR3 is TGTGCCAGCACCCAAACGGGGTCTGGCTACACCTTC. Its translation is CASTQTGSGYTF. The V and J genes are TRBV3-1 (or the pseudogene TRBV3-2) and TRBJ1-2; D is unclear. The CDR3 runs 12 residues. Per germline, CDR1 LGHDT and CDR2 YNNKEL (reference sequence).

The chain joins TRBV5-6 to TRBJ2-1; 8 bases map to TRBD1. This CDR3 comprises 14 residues. V shed 1 base, J shed 4 bases, and the junction held 1 base outside the gene matches. CDR1 and CDR2 from the germline V gene are SGHDT and YYEEEE. In nucleotides, the CDR3 is TGTGCCAGCAGCTTGCGACAGGGGTACAATGAGCAGTTCTTC. Encoded protein: CASSLRQGYNEQFF.

The rearrangement joins TRBV6-5 to TRBJ2-5, with TRBD2 matching 8 bases. V was pared by 5 bases and J by 4 bases, with 9 bases of the junction left unmatched. CDR3 length: 15 residues. Germline CDR1 is MNHEY and CDR2 is SVGAGI. The CDR3, as DNA: TGTGCCAGCAGTCGAACTAGCGGCCTAGGAGAGACCCAGTACTTC. Its protein is CASSRTSGLGETQYF.

This clone was recorded a few times. The rearrangement links TRBV28 to TRBJ1-3, with 8 bases lining up with TRBD1. Unmatched junction bases numbered 6, after V lost 6 bases and J lost 5 bases. Germline V gene data show CDR1 as MDHEN and CDR2 as SYDVKM. There are 14 residues in the CDR3. The CDR3 sequence: CASSRTGSRNTIYF. As DNA, the CDR3 is TGTGCCAGCAGCCGGACAGGGTCGCGAAACACCATATATTTT.

The chain links TRBV13 to TRBJ2-5, with 8 bases identical to TRBD2. Germline V gene lookup returns CDR1 PRHDT and CDR2 FYEKMQ (reference sequence). V shed 0 bases, J shed 7 bases, and the junction held 10 bases outside the gene matches. The CDR3 sequence is 16 residues long. DNA for the CDR3: TGTGCCAGCAGCTTAGGCGCCAGCGGGGGCCGGGCGACCCAGTACTTC. This encodes CASSLGASGGRATQYF.

The V gene is TRBV12-3 or TRBV12-4, the J gene TRBJ1-2; D not certain. The CDR3 consists of 13 residues. Deletions cut 3 bases from V and 2 bases from J, with 7 bases between. The CDR3 reads CASSFPGNYGYTF. DNA for the CDR3: TGTGCCAGCAGTTTTCCCGGGAACTATGGCTACACCTTC.

The V and J genes are TRBV18 and TRBJ2-3; tentative D call: TRBD2 (5 bases). This CDR3 has 15 amino acids. The germline gives CDR1 KGHSH, CDR2 LQKENI. Deletions cut 7 bases from V and 0 bases from J, with 14 bases between. The CDR3: CASLERIRSTDTQYF. In DNA form, the CDR3 reads TGTGCCAGCTTAGAGCGGATCCGGAGCACAGATACGCAGTATTTT.

This sequence joins TRBV14 and TRBJ1-6; D is unclear. V was cut by 0 bases and J by 4 bases, with 16 bases left in between. Germline V gene data show CDR1 as SGHDN and CDR2 as FVKESK. The CDR3 has 18 residues. The CDR3, as DNA: TGTGCCAGCAGCCAAGATCGGGAGGCGTCCCAGTATAATTCACCCCTCCACTTT. As protein: CASSQDREASQYNSPLHF.

The genes are TRBV14 and TRBJ1-2; possible D gene TRBD1, 6 bases. Germline loops: CDR1 SGHDN, CDR2 FVKESK. Trimming took 6 bases from V and 8 from J, leaving 19 bases between them. CDR3 size: 14 residues. CDR3 DNA: TGTGCCAGCAGTTTAGGGGGGGCTCTTTCCGGCTACACCTTC. Its translation is CASSLGGALSGYTF.

The V and J genes are TRBV3-1 (or the pseudogene TRBV3-2) and TRBJ2-1; D uncertain. CDR3 length: 13 residues. V gave up 0 bases and J gave up 8 bases, with 8 bases separating them. Looked up from germline, CDR1 is LGHDT and CDR2 is YNNKEL (reference sequence). The CDR3 DNA sequence: TGTGCCAGCAGCCAAGATATCCAGGATGAGCAGTTCTTC. Protein sequence: CASSQDIQDEQFF.

This clone occurred once. The V gene is TRBV9, the J gene TRBJ2-5, with D possibly matching TRBD2 (5 bases). Trimming cost V 6 bases and J 5 bases, with 17 bases left between them. Germline lookup yields CDR1 SGDLS and CDR2 YYNGEE. The CDR3 loop spans 14 amino acids. The CDR3 sequence is CASNRVGEWETQYF. CDR3 nucleotide sequence: TGTGCCAGCAACCGGGTGGGAGAGTGGGAGACCCAGTACTTC.

This chain uses TRBV2 with TRBJ1-3; D is undetermined. CDR1 is SNHLY, CDR2 FYNNEI, per germline. CDR3 length: 14 residues. Trimming took 5 bases from V and 3 from J, leaving 11 bases between them. Here the CDR3 DNA reads TGTGCCAGCAGTCCGACATCCCGTGGAAACACCATATATTTT. Translated, it gives CASSPTSRGNTIYF.

This clone was counted once. The V call is TRBV5-1, the J call TRBJ2-1; TRBD2 is a possible D gene (5 bases). V was cut by 0 bases and J by 3 bases, with 13 bases left in between. Germline V gene sequence: CDR1 SGHRS, CDR2 YFSETQ. The CDR3 extends over 16 amino acids. In DNA, the CDR3 is TGCGCCAGCAGCTTGGCCTATGACTACGACTACAATGAGCAGTTCTTC. Translating it yields CASSLAYDYDYNEQFF.

This chain connects TRBV27 to TRBJ2-6; no firm D call. The germline V gene encodes CDR1 MNHEY and CDR2 SMNVEV (reference sequence). This CDR3 contains 14 residues. Trimming removed 3 bases from V and 1 base from J, with 4 bases in between. As DNA, the CDR3 is TGTGCCAGCAGTTTCCGGTCTGGGGCCAACGTCCTGACTTTC. Translation: CASSFRSGANVLTF.

The rearrangement links TRBV15 to TRBJ1-5, with TRBD1 as a possible D gene (6 bases). From germline, CDR1 is LNHNV and CDR2 YYDKDF (reference sequence). The CDR3 is 16 amino acids. V lost 0 bases and J lost 6, with 15 bases in between. The CDR3 nucleotides are TGTGCCACCAGCAGAGATCGGGGCGAAGGGGGTCAGCCCCAGCATTTT. Protein product: CATSRDRGEGGQPQHF.

A single count supports this clone. The chain has TRBV10-3 and TRBJ1-1; TRBD1 agrees at 9 bases. The CDR3 is 14 amino acids. CDR1 is ENHRY and CDR2 is SYGVKD in the germline V gene. J lost 11 bases, V lost 5 bases, and 12 bases had no gene match. CDR3 nucleotides: TGTGCCATCAGTACTGGCGGGACAGGGTTTGGGGCTTTCTTT. This encodes CAISTGGTGFGAFF.

In regard to this clone: A much larger clone differs by one base, so this may be a read error. The chain couples TRBV9 to TRBJ1-2; a weak D match, TRBD1 (6 bases). CDR3 size: 13 residues. Per germline, CDR1 SGDLS and CDR2 YYNGEE. Trimming shortened V by 4 bases and J by 2 bases, and 9 bases separated the two germline ends. The chain's CDR3 is CASSPTGNYGYTF. The DNA for the CDR3 is TGTGCCAGCAGCCCCACAGGGAACTATGGCTACACCTTC. The variable domain in full, completed from reference TRBV9 and TRBJ1-2, reads DSGVTQTPKHLITATGQRVTLRCSPRSGDLSVYWYQQSLDQGLQFLIQYYNGEERAKGNILERFSAQQFPDLHSELNLSSLELGDSALYFCASSPTGNYGYTFGSGTRLTVV.

The V gene is TRBV2, the J gene TRBJ2-1; 10 bases align to TRBD2. The V gene end was trimmed by 1 base and the J gene end by 6 bases; junction bases not matched to a gene: 6. There are 16 residues in the CDR3. Germline lookup yields CDR1 SNHLY and CDR2 FYNNEI. For the CDR3, the DNA is TGTGCCAGCAGTGAAGTAAGCGGGGGGGCCCCCAATGAGCAGTTCTTC. Translated, it gives CASSEVSGGAPNEQFF.

The chain has TRBV19 and TRBJ1-1, with TRBD1 as a possible D gene (6 bases). Per germline, CDR1 LNHDA and CDR2 SQIVND (reference sequence). The germline V and J ends were trimmed by 1 base and 10 bases, with 19 bases remaining between them. The CDR3 has 15 amino acids. The CDR3 region is CASSIARDTMTGAFF. The CDR3 coding sequence is TGTGCCAGTAGTATAGCCAGGGACACAATGACGGGAGCTTTCTTT.

The V gene is TRBV7-6, the J gene TRBJ2-3, with 16 bases lining up with TRBD2. The CDR3 is made up of 21 amino acids. Per the germline V gene, CDR1 is SGHVS and CDR2 is FNYEAQ. V shed 5 bases and J 4 bases; nucleotides not matched to a gene: 18. The CDR3 spells CASSPGRSDGTSGGGPDTQYF. As DNA, the CDR3 is TGTGCCAGCAGCCCTGGACGATCGGACGGGACTAGCGGGGGGGGACCAGATACGCAGTATTTT.

This chain connects TRBV28 to TRBJ1-2; 8 positions match TRBD1. The junction had 7 bases not matched to a gene; V was cut back by 6 bases and J by 4 bases. Germline V lookup: CDR1 MDHEN, CDR2 SYDVKM. This CDR3 has 14 residues. The CDR3 spells CASSTGQVVYGYTF. CDR3 DNA: TGTGCCAGCAGCACGGGACAGGTCGTCTATGGCTACACCTTC.

This chain connects TRBV7-9 to TRBJ2-7; TRBD2 agrees at 8 bases. This CDR3 comprises 17 residues. CDR1 is SEHNR, CDR2 FQNEAQ, per germline (reference sequence). J was trimmed by 7 bases and V by 2 bases; bases with no gene match: 16. The DNA for the CDR3 is TGTGCCAGCAGCTTACCCCCGACGGGAGGGCGGGGTCTGGAGCAGTACTTC. Amino acids: CASSLPPTGGRGLEQYF.

This clone was found once. The chain uses TRBV5-4 and TRBJ2-7; TRBD1 aligns across 8 bases. The V gene's germline CDR1 is SGHNT and CDR2 YYREEE (reference sequence). The V and J ends lost 2 bases and 4 bases, in that order; junction bases with no gene match: 14. CDR3 length: 17 amino acids. The chain's CDR3 is CASSLSLSWQGAYEQYF. CDR3 coding DNA: TGTGCCAGCAGCTTATCCCTTTCCTGGCAGGGGGCTTACGAGCAGTACTTC.